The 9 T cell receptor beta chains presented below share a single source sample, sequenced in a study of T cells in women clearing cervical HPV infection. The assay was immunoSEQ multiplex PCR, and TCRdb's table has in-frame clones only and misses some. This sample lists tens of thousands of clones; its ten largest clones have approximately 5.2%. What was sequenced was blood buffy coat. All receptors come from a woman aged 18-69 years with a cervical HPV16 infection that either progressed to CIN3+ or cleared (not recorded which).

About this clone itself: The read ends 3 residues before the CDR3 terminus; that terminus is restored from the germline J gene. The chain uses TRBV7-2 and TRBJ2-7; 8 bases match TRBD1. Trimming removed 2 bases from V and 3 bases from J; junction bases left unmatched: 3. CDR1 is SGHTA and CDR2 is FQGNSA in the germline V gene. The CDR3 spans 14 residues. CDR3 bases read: TGTGCCAGCAGCTTACAGACAGGGGACTACGAG. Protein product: CASSLQTGDYE. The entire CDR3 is CASSLQTGDYEQYF.

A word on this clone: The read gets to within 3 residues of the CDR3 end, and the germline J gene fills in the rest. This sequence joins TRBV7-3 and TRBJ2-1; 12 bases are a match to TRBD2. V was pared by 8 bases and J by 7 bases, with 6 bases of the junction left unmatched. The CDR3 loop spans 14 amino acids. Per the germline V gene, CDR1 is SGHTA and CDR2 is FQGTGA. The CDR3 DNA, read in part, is TGTGCCAGCTCCCGACTAGCGGGGGCAAATGAG. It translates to CASSRLAGANE. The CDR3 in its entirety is CASSRLAGANEQFF.

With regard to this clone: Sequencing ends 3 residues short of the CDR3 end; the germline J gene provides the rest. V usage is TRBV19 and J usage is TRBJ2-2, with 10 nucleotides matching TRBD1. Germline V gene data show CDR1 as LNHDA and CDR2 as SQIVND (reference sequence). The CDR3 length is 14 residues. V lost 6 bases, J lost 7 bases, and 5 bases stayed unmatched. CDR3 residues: CASRRTGGDGELFF. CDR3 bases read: TGTGCCAGTAGGCGGACAGGGGGTGACGGGGAG.

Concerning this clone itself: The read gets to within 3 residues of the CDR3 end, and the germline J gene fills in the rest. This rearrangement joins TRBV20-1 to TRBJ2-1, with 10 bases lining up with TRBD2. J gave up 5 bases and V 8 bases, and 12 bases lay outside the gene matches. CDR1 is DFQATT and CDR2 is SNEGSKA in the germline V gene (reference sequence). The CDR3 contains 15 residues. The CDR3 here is CSFGGPSGGNNEQFF. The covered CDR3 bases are TGCAGTTTTGGGGGGCCTAGCGGGGGAAACAATGAG.

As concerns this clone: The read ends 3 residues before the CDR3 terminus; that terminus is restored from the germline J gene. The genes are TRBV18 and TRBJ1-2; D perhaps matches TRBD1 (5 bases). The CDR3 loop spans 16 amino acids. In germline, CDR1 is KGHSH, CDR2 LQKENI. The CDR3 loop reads CASSPPTAGGANDYTF. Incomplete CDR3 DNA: TGTGCCAGCTCACCACCAACCGCGGGGGGTGCAAATGAC.

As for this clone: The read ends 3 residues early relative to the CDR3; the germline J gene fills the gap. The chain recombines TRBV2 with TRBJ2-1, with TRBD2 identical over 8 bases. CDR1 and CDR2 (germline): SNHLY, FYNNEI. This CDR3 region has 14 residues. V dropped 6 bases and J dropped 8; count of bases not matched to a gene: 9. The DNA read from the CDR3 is TGTGCCAGCAGGATGGGCGGGGGGCGCGATGAG. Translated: CASRMGGGRDE. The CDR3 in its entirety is CASRMGGGRDEQFF. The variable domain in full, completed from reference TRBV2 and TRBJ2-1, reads EPEVTQTPSHQVTQMGQEVILRCVPISNHLYFYWYRQILGQKVEFLVSFYNNEISEKSEIFDDQFSVERPDGSNFTLKIRSTKLEDSAMYFCASRMGGGRDEQFFGPGTRLTVL.

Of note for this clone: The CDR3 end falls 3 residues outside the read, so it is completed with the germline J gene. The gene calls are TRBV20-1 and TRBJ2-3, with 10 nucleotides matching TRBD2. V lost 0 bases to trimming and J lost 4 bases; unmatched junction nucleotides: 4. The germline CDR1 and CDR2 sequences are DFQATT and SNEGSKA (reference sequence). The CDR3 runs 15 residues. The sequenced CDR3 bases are TGCAGTGCTAGAGAAAAGCGGGGGGGGTCAGATACG. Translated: CSAREKRGGSDT. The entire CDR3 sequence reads CSAREKRGGSDTQYF.

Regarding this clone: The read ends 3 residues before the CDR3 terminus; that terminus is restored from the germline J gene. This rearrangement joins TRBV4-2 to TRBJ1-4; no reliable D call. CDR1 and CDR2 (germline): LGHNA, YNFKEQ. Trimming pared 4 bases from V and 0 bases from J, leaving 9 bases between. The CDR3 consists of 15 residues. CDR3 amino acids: CASSLSGSTNEKLFF. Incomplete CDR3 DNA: TGTGCCAGCAGCCTCTCAGGTTCAACTAATGAAAAA.

CDR3 sequence reads: CASRESGGSPLHF. The covered CDR3 bases are TGTGCCAGCCGGGAGAGCGGGGGTTCACCC. This chain connects TRBV7-9 to TRBJ1-6; D is perhaps TRBD1 (5 bases). The DNA ends 3 residues before the CDR3 does, and the rest of the CDR3 is filled in from the germline J gene. There are 13 residues in the CDR3. The V gene lost 8 bases and the J gene lost 9 bases, with 14 bases spanning the gap. CDR1 is SEHNR and CDR2 is FQNEAQ in the germline V gene (reference sequence).